Only a few counts were recorded for the clone carrying this T cell receptor (beta chain). The antigen is unknown. The sample comes from a study of vaccination effects on CD4 cells after COVID-19. The protocol was immunoSEQ multiplex PCR, while the TCRdb copy is restricted to in-frame clones and leaves out a portion. The top ten clones hold less than 20% of a sample with roughly 25,000 clones, under 75% of them seen once. The CDR3 length is 18 residues. V trimming: 2 bases; J trimming: 0 bases; junction bases outside the gene matches: 11. Germline V CDR1 and CDR2: SGHRS, YFSETQ. With the ViraFEST assay, the study expanded antigen-specific CD4+ T cells using viral peptide pools, then sequenced them. Investigators separated out CD4+ T cells once around 9 days of culture had passed. From March to December 2020, the person had a SARS-CoV-2 infection that was confirmed by PCR.

The origin of this receptor is a human donor who had a prior SARS-CoV-2 infection. This material consisted of CD4+ T cells from PBMCs cultured with SARS-CoV-2 spike peptides, taken before COVID-19 vaccination. The chain joins TRBV5-1 to TRBJ1-3; TRBD1 agrees at 7 bases. The CDR3, as DNA: TGCGCCAGCAGCTTATCTCTAGGGGGCCCTAGCTCTGGAAACACCATATATTTT. This translates into CASSLSLGGPSSGNTIYF.